The source of this T cell receptor (beta chain) is a study of T-cell memory formation after mild COVID-19. Regarding the study as a whole: Some clones that responded turned up in pre-infection memory, which suggests that cross-reactive memory joined in. CD4+ bias marked clones expanding day 15 to 37, unlike balanced contracting clones.

Trimming stripped 0 bases from V and 3 bases from J, with 6 bases between. The CDR3 contains 13 residues. Germline V gene data show CDR1 as MNHEY and CDR2 as SVGEGT. About this clonotype itself: As yet, its antigen is unknown.

MiXCR, run by TCRdb on the 5' RACE reads, gives a single entry per CDR3 protein. The data hold approximately 82,000 distinct CDR3 sequences, with 9.5% to 15% observed a single time. The TCR sequence derives from a man between 18 and 29 years old who had mild COVID-19 (a few samples of this study predate the infection). Cell type and time point are not known. This rearrangement joins TRBV6-2 or TRBV6-3 to TRBJ2-7; no definite D call. The material sequenced was PBMCs or a T cell subset sorted from them (not recorded which). CDR3 sequence reads: CASSYSHGYEQYV. CDR3 DNA: TGTGCCAGCAGTTACTCTCACGGCTACGAGCAGTACGTC.